The clone carrying this T cell receptor (beta chain) has a handful of counts. Trimming stripped 2 bases from V and 2 bases from J, with 13 bases between. Germline assignment: CDR1 SGHVS and CDR2 FQNEAQ. The CDR3 contains 16 residues. This record belongs to a study of T-cell reconstitution after alpha-beta-depleted transplantation in children. Preparing the TCRbeta library involved the use of unique molecular identifiers. One entry per CDR3 protein results from TCRdb running MiXCR on the PCR reads. This sample has hundreds of thousands of distinct CDR3 sequences, with over 15% found just once. This chain joins TRBV7-8 and TRBJ2-1; D gene ambiguous. The source is a human donor who donated a stem cell graft to a child with acute myeloid leukemia. The sample was PBMCs from the stem cell graft donor, taken from the stem cell graft. CDR3: CASSLSNQVTYNEQFF. CDR3 nucleotide sequence: TGTGCCAGCAGCTTAAGTAACCAGGTCACCTACAATGAGCAGTTCTTC.